The rows below give T cell receptor beta chains drawn from one sample of a study of T cell clonotyping in hematopoietic cell transplantation. The data were produced by immunoSEQ multiplex PCR, yet TCRdb's version contains in-frame clones alone and is incomplete. The data show some 9,300 clones, with 45% to 55% seen just once and 10% to 15% held by the top ten. The material sequenced was peripheral blood mononuclear cells, taken 100 days after allogeneic stem cell transplant. The origin of the receptors is a female patient in her fifties who had an allogeneic stem cell transplant from an unrelated donor, so the T cells may come from the graft donor. Some clones in this sample may be carry-over from other donors' samples. Each CDR3 is given with its conserved first and last residue. The D gene is left open where the match is weak. Size is omitted from some rows. Given values are once, few, many or a class for expanded clones.

abundance,d_gene,j_gene,v_gene,CDR3aa,CDR3nt
.,TRBD1,TRBJ1-1,TRBV30,CAWSGTDRAYTEAFF,TGTGCCTGGAGTGGAACGGACAGGGCGTACACTGAAGCTTTCTTT
.,TRBD1,TRBJ1-6,TRBV30,CAWDRAIYNSPLHF,TGTGCCTGGGACAGGGCAATTTATAATTCACCCCTCCACTTT
.,TRBD2,TRBJ2-7,TRBV4-1,CASSLGRGNEQYF,TGCGCCAGCAGCCTGGGGAGGGGTAACGAGCAGTACTTC
.,.,TRBJ2-7,TRBV4-1,CASSHATGTAAGEQYF,TGCGCCAGCAGCCATGCTACCGGGACTGCAGCCGGCGAGCAGTACTTC
.,TRBD1,TRBJ1-2,TRBV5-6,CASSWRDSYGYTF,TGTGCCAGCAGCTGGCGGGACAGCTATGGCTACACCTTC
.,TRBD1,TRBJ1-1,TRBV6-1,CASGARGWNTEAFF,TGTGCCAGCGGGGCCAGGGGGTGGAACACTGAAGCTTTCTTT
medium-sized,.,TRBJ2-1,TRBV28,CASTLGLGEQFF,TGTGCCAGCACCCTGGGGCTGGGGGAGCAGTTCTTC
.,.,TRBJ1-2,TRBV5-6,CASTNTPSYGNTF,TGTGCCAGCACCAACACGCCTAGCTATGGCAACACCTTC
.,.,TRBJ2-7,TRBV11-3,CASSHKTGYGSYEQYF,TGTGCCAGCAGTCACAAGACAGGATATGGGTCCTACGAGCAGTACTTC
.,.,TRBJ1-1,TRBV30,CAWSAGVRGTEAFF,TGTGCCTGGAGTGCAGGGGTGCGCGGCACTGAAGCTTTCTTT
.,.,TRBJ1-2,TRBV25-1,CASSKHSGTDNYGYTF,TGTGCCAGCAGTAAACACAGCGGAACCGATAACTATGGCTACACCTTC
few,.,TRBJ1-2,TRBV5-4,CASSLGGTNYGYTF,TGTGCCAGCAGCTTGGGGGGTACCAACTATGGCTACACCTTC
.,TRBD1,TRBJ2-7,TRBV29-1,CSTRDSGLSHEQYF,TGCAGCACTCGGGACAGCGGCCTAAGCCACGAGCAGTACTTC
.,.,TRBJ2-7,TRBV4-1,CASSQQIGGTDSHEQYF,TGCGCCAGCAGCCAACAGATAGGAGGAACAGACTCCCACGAGCAGTACTTC
few,TRBD1,TRBJ1-2,TRBV9,CASSPLAGGGNYGYTF,TGTGCCAGCAGTCCCCTAGCAGGGGGGGGTAACTATGGCTACACCTTC
.,.,TRBJ2-3,TRBV11-3,CASSPLSDTQYF,TGTGCCAGCAGCCCGTTATCAGATACGCAGTATTTT
.,.,TRBJ2-7,TRBV19,CASSRSSLHEQYF,TGTGCCAGTAGCCGTAGCAGTCTTCACGAGCAGTACTTC
few,TRBD1,TRBJ1-4,TRBV30,CAWQGGINEKLFF,TGTGCCTGGCAAGGGGGCATTAATGAAAAACTGTTTTTT
few,.,TRBJ1-2,TRBV30,CAWSRGGYGYTF,TGTGCCTGGAGCCGGGGGGGATATGGCTACACCTTC
medium-sized,TRBD1,TRBJ1-2,TRBV7-8,CASSLTGDDYGYTF,TGTGCCAGCAGCTTGACAGGGGACGACTATGGCTACACCTTC
.,TRBD2,TRBJ2-7,TRBV2,CASKEEAGPHYEQYF,TGTGCCAGCAAAGAGGAAGCGGGGCCTCACTACGAGCAGTACTTC
few,.,TRBJ2-1,TRBV7-3,CASSRQASSYNEQFF,TGTGCCAGCAGTCGACAGGCTAGCTCCTACAATGAGCAGTTCTTC
.,.,TRBJ1-1,TRBV30,CAWIRQMNTEAFF,TGTGCCTGGATTCGCCAGATGAACACTGAAGCTTTCTTT
.,TRBD1,TRBJ2-1,TRBV14,CASSQRGQGANEQFF,TGTGCCAGCAGCCAACGAGGACAGGGCGCGAATGAGCAGTTCTTC
.,TRBD1,TRBJ1-6,TRBV19,CASSADRKNSPLHF,TGTGCCAGTAGTGCGGACAGGAAAAATTCACCCCTCCACTTT
.,.,TRBJ1-2,TRBV25-1,CATQRSGTYGYTF,TGTGCCACTCAGAGATCCGGGACCTATGGCTACACCTTC
.,TRBD2,TRBJ2-3,TRBV4-2,CASSQDVAGAADTQYF,TGTGCCAGCAGCCAAGATGTAGCGGGGGCCGCCGATACGCAGTATTTT
.,TRBD1,TRBJ1-3,TRBV30,CAWSAGTVSGNTIYF,TGTGCCTGGAGTGCGGGGACAGTCTCTGGAAACACCATATATTTT
.,.,TRBJ2-7,TRBV5-4,CASSLYAGESSRALF,TGTGCCAGCAGCTTGTACGCAGGGGAGAGCTCCAGGGCCCTCTTC
.,TRBD1,TRBJ1-1,TRBV29-1,CRVTGGRTEAFF,TGCAGGGTTACAGGGGGGAGGACTGAAGCTTTCTTT
.,.,TRBJ1-6,TRBV30,CAWRSTFGSPLHF,TGTGCCTGGAGATCTACTTTTGGGTCACCCCTCCACTTT
few,.,TRBJ1-4,TRBV5-6,CASSLKQGGLSEKLFF,TGTGCCAGCAGCTTGAAGCAGGGTGGATTAAGTGAAAAACTGTTTTTT
.,TRBD1,TRBJ1-6,TRBV4-2,CASSQDRDSPLHF,TGTGCCAGCAGCCAGGACAGGGACTCACCCCTCCACTTT
.,TRBD2,TRBJ2-2,TRBV25-1,CASGIAGSNTGELFF,TGTGCCAGCGGAATAGCGGGCTCAAACACCGGGGAGCTGTTTTTT
.,.,TRBJ2-7,TRBV30,CAWSGQAYEQYF,TGTGCCTGGAGTGGACAGGCCTACGAGCAGTACTTC